This is a list of T cell receptor beta chains from one sample in a study of early stage breast cancer tumors. Generated by immunoSEQ multiplex PCR, the TCRdb table keeps only in-frame clones and is missing some. The table shows 27,000 or so clones, with approximately 85% occurring only once. Sequencing was done on a sample of blood. The source of these receptors is a person aged 45-60 years with breast cancer. Both conserved end residues are part of each CDR3. Fields, in order: J gene, clone size, V gene, D gene, CDR3 DNA, CDR3 protein. The D gene is left open where the match is weak. Clone size is stated in some rows and not others, as once, few, many or a class when expanded.

J: TRBJ1-6; size: few; V: TRBV6-5; D: NA; DNA: TGTGCCAGCAGTTACGGTCCCCAGACACCCCTCCACTTT; CDR3: CASSYGPQTPLHF
J: TRBJ1-2; size: few; V: TRBV7-6; D: TRBD1; DNA: TGTGCCAGCAGCTTAGGACAGGGGCGGTGTGGCTACACCTTC; CDR3: CASSLGQGRCGYTF
J: TRBJ2-3; size: NA; V: TRBV10-2; D: NA; DNA: TGCGCCAGCAGCCGCAGTGATACGCAGTATTTT; CDR3: CASSRSDTQYF
J: TRBJ2-1; size: NA; V: TRBV11-3; D: NA; DNA: TGTGCCAGCAGCCCTGGGGAAGGCAAACCCTTCTACAATGAGCAGTTCTTC; CDR3: CASSPGEGKPFYNEQFF
J: TRBJ2-2; size: NA; V: TRBV5-4; D: TRBD1; DNA: TGTGCCAGCAGCTTGGGGACAGGGAACACCGGGGAGCTGTTTTTT; CDR3: CASSLGTGNTGELFF
J: TRBJ2-6; size: NA; V: TRBV6-6; D: NA; DNA: TGTGCCAGCAGTTCTGGGGCCAACGTCCTGACTTTC; CDR3: CASSSGANVLTF
J: TRBJ1-1; size: NA; V: TRBV27; D: NA; DNA: TGTGCCAGCAGACAAAACACTGAAGCTTTCTTT; CDR3: CASRQNTEAFF
J: TRBJ2-7; size: NA; V: TRBV4-2; D: TRBD2; DNA: TGTGCCAGCAGCCAAGACCTAGCGGGCTCCTACGAGCAGTACTTC; CDR3: CASSQDLAGSYEQYF
J: TRBJ2-3; size: NA; V: TRBV19; D: NA; DNA: TGTGCCAGTAGGGTAATGGGGACAGATACGCAGTATTTT; CDR3: CASRVMGTDTQYF
J: TRBJ2-5; size: NA; V: TRBV5-4; D: TRBD1; DNA: TGTGCCAGCAGCTCGACAGGGTCGCAGACCCAGTACTTC; CDR3: CASSSTGSQTQYF
J: TRBJ2-7; size: NA; V: TRBV14; D: TRBD2; DNA: TGTGCCAGCAGCCCAGCGGGAGGGACCTGGCACGAGCAGTACTTC; CDR3: CASSPAGGTWHEQYF
J: TRBJ2-7; size: NA; V: TRBV30; D: NA; DNA: TGTGCCTGCCAGGGATTCGAGCAGTACTTC; CDR3: CACQGFEQYF
J: TRBJ1-4; size: NA; V: TRBV27; D: NA; DNA: TGTGCCAGCAGGGATCAGGGAGTCAGGGAAAAACTGTTTTTT; CDR3: CASRDQGVREKLFF
J: TRBJ2-2; size: NA; V: TRBV5-4; D: TRBD1; DNA: TGTGCCAGCAGCCCGGGACAGGTAGTAGGGGAGCTGTTTTTT; CDR3: CASSPGQVVGELFF
J: TRBJ2-1; size: NA; V: TRBV7-2; D: NA; DNA: TGTGCCAGCAGCGTCGACATTAGCTCCTACAATGAGCAGTTCTTC; CDR3: CASSVDISSYNEQFF
J: TRBJ2-3; size: NA; V: TRBV28; D: TRBD2; DNA: TGTGCCAGCAGTCCTGGGACTAGCGGGAGAAGCACAGATACGCAGTATTTT; CDR3: CASSPGTSGRSTDTQYF
J: TRBJ2-1; size: NA; V: TRBV5-1; D: NA; DNA: TGCGCCAGCAGCTTGGCGACGAAGGTAGCAGGTGAGCAGTTCTTC; CDR3: CASSLATKVAGEQFF
J: TRBJ2-7; size: few; V: TRBV10-3; D: NA; DNA: TGTGCCATCAGTGAGTTGAGCGACTCCTACGAGCAGTACTTC; CDR3: CAISELSDSYEQYF